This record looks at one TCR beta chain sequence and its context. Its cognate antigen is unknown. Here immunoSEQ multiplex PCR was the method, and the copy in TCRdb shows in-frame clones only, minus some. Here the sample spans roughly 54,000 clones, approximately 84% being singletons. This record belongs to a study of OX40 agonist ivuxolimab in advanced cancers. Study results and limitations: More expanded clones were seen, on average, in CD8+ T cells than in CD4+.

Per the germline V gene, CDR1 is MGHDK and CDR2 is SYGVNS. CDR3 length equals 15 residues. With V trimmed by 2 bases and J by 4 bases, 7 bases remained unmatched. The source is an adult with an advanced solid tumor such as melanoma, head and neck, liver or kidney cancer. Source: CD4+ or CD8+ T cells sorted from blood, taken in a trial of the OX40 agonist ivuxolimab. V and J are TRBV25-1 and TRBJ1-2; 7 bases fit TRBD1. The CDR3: CASSEGNRGSYGYTF. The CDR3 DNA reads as TGTGCCAGCAGTGAAGGTAACAGGGGCTCCTATGGCTACACCTTC.